Below are 32 T cell receptor beta chains sequenced from a single sample in a study of cytomegalovirus exposure and HLA in healthy donors. In the PCR, 60 Vbeta and 13 Jbeta primers were used. The table came from immunoSEQ multiplex PCR; TCRdb's copy has only in-frame clones and leaves some out. The data show about 69,000 clones, about 70% seen once. The specimen was PBMCs. These receptors were obtained from a man aged 18 to 30 in good health and CMV-seronegative.

The CDR3: CASSSGTGASEDGELFF. CDR3 DNA sequence: TGTGCCAGCAGCTCCGGGACAGGGGCCTCCGAGGACGGGGAGCTGTTTTTT. This chain joins TRBV5-8 and TRBJ2-2; 10 nucleotides agree with TRBD1. Per germline, CDR1 SGHTS and CDR2 YDEGEE. Germline trimming cut 3 bases from V and 7 bases from J; bases unmatched to any gene: 12. The CDR3 contains 17 residues.

The J gene is TRBJ1-2, the V gene TRBV28; 9 bases match TRBD1. The length of the CDR3 is 13 residues. Germline CDR1 and CDR2: MDHEN and SYDVKM. Losses at the gene ends were 6 bases for V and 4 bases for J; bases not matched to a gene: 3. CDR3 nucleotides: TGTGCCAGCAGGGACAGGGGCACCTATGGCTACACCTTC. It codes for CASRDRGTYGYTF.

In DNA, the CDR3 is TGTGCCAGCAGCTTAACGGCGGGGGGGCACCCAGATACGCAGTATTTT. It yields the protein CASSLTAGGHPDTQYF. The chain links TRBV7-2 to TRBJ2-3; 9 nucleotides agree with TRBD2. The length of the CDR3 is 16 residues. The V segment lost 2 bases and the J segment 4 bases; nucleotides outside the gene matches: 7. The V gene's germline CDR1 is SGHTA and CDR2 FQGNSA. The entire variable domain, with the rest obtained from reference TRBV7-2 and TRBJ2-3, is as follows: GAGVSQSPSNKVTEKGKDVELRCDPISGHTALYWYRQSLGQGLEFLIYFQGNSAPDKSGLPSDRFSAERTGGSVSTLTIQRTQQEDSAVYLCASSLTAGGHPDTQYFGPGTRLTVL.

V is TRBV11-3 and J is TRBJ1-1; weak D call: TRBD1 (6 bases). The CDR3 extends over 13 amino acids. Trimming left V 1 base short and J 5 bases short, with 8 bases between. Germline V gene data show CDR1 as SGHNT and CDR2 as YENEEA. This chain's CDR3 is CASSLGQGTEAFF. The DNA for the CDR3 is TGTGCCAGCAGCTTAGGGCAGGGGACTGAAGCTTTCTTT.

The chain has TRBV27 and TRBJ2-1; TRBD1 matches 7 bases. After removal of 7 bases from V and 3 bases from J, the junction contained 9 bases not matched to a gene. CDR1 MNHEY and CDR2 SMNVEV come from the germline V gene (reference sequence). This CDR3 is 15 amino acids long. CDR3 in DNA: TGTGCCAGCATCAAACAGGGGCTTTACTACAATGAGCAGTTCTTC. Protein product: CASIKQGLYYNEQFF.

This clone was seen only a few times. The rearrangement links TRBV5-1 to TRBJ2-5; D gene uncertain. Per the germline V gene, CDR1 is SGHRS and CDR2 is YFSETQ. This CDR3 region has 15 residues. The V and J ends lost 0 bases and 1 base respectively, with 10 bases between them. Here the CDR3 DNA reads TGCGCCAGCAGCTTGGAATCCAGTTTCCAAGAGACCCAGTACTTC. Translated, it gives CASSLESSFQETQYF.

The DNA for the CDR3 is TGTGCCAGCAGCTCCCTTCAGGTGAACACTGAAGCTTTCTTT. Translating it yields CASSSLQVNTEAFF. The chain links TRBV11-1 to TRBJ1-1; no firm D call. Germline CDR1 and CDR2: SGHAT and FQDESV (reference sequence). Trimming left V 4 bases short and J 0 bases short, with 9 bases between. The CDR3 is made up of 14 amino acids. The variable domain in full, with the rest retrieved from reference TRBV11-1 and TRBJ1-1, is EAEVAQSPRYKITEKSQAVAFWCDPISGHATLYWYRQILGQGPELLVQFQDESVVDDSQLPKDRFSAERLKGVDSTLKIQPAELGDSAMYLCASSSLQVNTEAFFGQGTRLTVV.

The CDR3 region is CASSYGQGARWEQYF. Written as DNA, the CDR3 is TGTGCCAGCAGTTACGGTCAGGGGGCACGTTGGGAGCAGTACTTC. The rearrangement joins TRBV6-5 to TRBJ2-5, with TRBD1 matching over 8 bases. The CDR3 totals 15 residues. Germline lookup yields CDR1 MNHEY and CDR2 SVGAGI. The V and J ends lost 2 bases and 11 bases, in that order; junction bases with no gene match: 13.

V and J are TRBV5-1 and TRBJ2-1, with 7 bases lining up with TRBD1. The CDR3 has 14 amino acids. With V trimmed by 5 bases and J by 0 bases, 2 bases remained unmatched. Per the germline V gene, CDR1 is SGHRS and CDR2 is YFSETQ. The chain's CDR3 is CASRNRGSYNEQFF. The CDR3 nucleotides are TGCGCCAGCAGGAACAGGGGCTCCTACAATGAGCAGTTCTTC.

CDR3 sequence reads: CASSPSSGEGNQPQHF. The CDR3 region has the DNA TGTGCCAGCAGTCCCTCCTCGGGAGAGGGCAATCAGCCCCAGCATTTT. The genes are TRBV6-6 and TRBJ1-5; D is ambiguous. The CDR3 has 16 amino acids. Germline V lookup: CDR1 MNHNY, CDR2 SVGAGI (reference sequence). Trimming removed 5 bases at V and 2 bases at J, with 16 bases between.

This chain joins TRBV7-2 and TRBJ2-3, with TRBD1 matching over 8 bases. This CDR3 is 14 amino acids long. Germline V gives CDR1 SGHTA, CDR2 FQGNSA. The V and J ends lost 1 base and 8 bases, in that order; junction bases with no gene match: 5. Here the CDR3 reads CASSLVQGAGTQYF. The CDR3 DNA reads TGTGCCAGCAGCTTAGTCCAGGGGGCTGGTACGCAGTATTTT.

The chain uses TRBV6-5 and TRBJ2-1; 9 bases line up with TRBD1. The length of the CDR3 is 15 residues. Trimming took 4 bases from V and 6 from J; bases not matched to a gene: 7. Per the germline V gene, CDR1 is MNHEY and CDR2 is SVGAGI. CDR3 in amino acids: CASSSDRGGGNEQFF. The CDR3 DNA follows: TGTGCCAGCAGTTCGGACAGGGGAGGCGGCAATGAGCAGTTCTTC.

This clone was counted a single time. V is TRBV27 and J is TRBJ1-5; TRBD1 agrees at 11 bases. This CDR3 is 19 amino acids long. The germline V gene has CDR1 MNHEY and CDR2 SMNVEV (reference sequence). The V gene end was trimmed by 4 bases and the J gene end by 0 bases; junction bases not matched to a gene: 11. CDR3: CASSSSTLDRGRSNQPQHF. In DNA, the CDR3 is TGTGCCAGCAGTTCCTCCACGCTGGACAGGGGGCGTAGCAATCAGCCCCAGCATTTT.

The J gene is TRBJ2-7, the V gene TRBV11-2; TRBD1 agrees at 10 bases. This CDR3 region has 16 residues. With V trimmed by 1 base and J by 4 bases, 7 bases remained unmatched. Germline lookup yields CDR1 SGHAT and CDR2 FQNNGV. CDR3 residues: CASSLGRGTGAYEQYF. The CDR3 bases are TGTGCCAGCAGCTTAGGAAGAGGGACAGGGGCATACGAGCAGTACTTC. Based on the CDR3 plus reference TRBV11-2 and TRBJ2-7, the full variable domain is EAGVAQSPRYKIIEKRQSVAFWCNPISGHATLYWYQQILGQGPKLLIQFQNNGVVDDSQLPKDRFSAERLKGVDSTLKIQPAKLEDSAVYLCASSLGRGTGAYEQYFGPGTRLTVT.

The rearrangement links TRBV5-6 to TRBJ2-5; perhaps TRBD2 as D (5 bases). The CDR3 is made up of 15 amino acids. V was clipped by 4 bases and J by 2 bases, with 15 bases between them. The germline gives CDR1 SGHDT, CDR2 YYEEEE. DNA of the CDR3: TGTGCCAGCAGCCCTTTAGGAGGTGTTCAAGAGACCCAGTACTTC. Protein sequence: CASSPLGGVQETQYF.

The chain links TRBV19 to TRBJ2-2; 7 nucleotides align to TRBD1. J lost 6 bases, V lost 7 bases, and 5 bases had no gene match. Germline-derived CDR1 and CDR2 are LNHDA and SQIVND (reference sequence). The CDR3 covers 13 residues. The CDR3 loop reads CASKQGSAGELFF. The CDR3 nucleotides read TGTGCCAGTAAACAGGGGAGCGCCGGGGAGCTGTTTTTT.

V gene TRBV9 combines with J gene TRBJ2-1; D is undetermined. This CDR3 has 15 amino acids. The germline V gene encodes CDR1 SGDLS and CDR2 YYNGEE. Trimming took off 4 bases at V and 3 bases at J, with 14 bases between the two ends. The CDR3 DNA follows: TGTGCCAGCAGCCCCCAACGATTACACTACAATGAGCAGTTCTTC. Protein: CASSPQRLHYNEQFF.

This clone showed up just once. The V gene is TRBV25-1, the J gene TRBJ2-2, with D perhaps TRBD2 (5 bases). CDR1 is MGHDK and CDR2 is SYGVNS in the germline V gene. This CDR3 comprises 16 residues. The ends were cut back, 6 bases at V and 5 bases at J, with 19 bases in the middle. The CDR3 DNA reads TGTGCCAGCAGATCCCCCAAGGGAGTATCGACCGGGGAGCTGTTTTTT. This translates into CASRSPKGVSTGELFF.

This chain uses TRBV2 with TRBJ1-5, with TRBD1 identical over 8 bases. V trimming: 2 bases; J trimming: 3 bases; junction bases outside the gene matches: 3. The germline CDR1 and CDR2 sequences are SNHLY and FYNNEI. The CDR3 has 15 residues. CDR3 loop: CASSERTGLNQPQHF. The CDR3 DNA reads TGTGCCAGCAGTGAAAGGACAGGGCTCAATCAGCCCCAGCATTTT. The full variable domain, in which reference TRBV2 and TRBJ1-5 provide the parts outside the CDR3, is EPEVTQTPSHQVTQMGQEVILRCVPISNHLYFYWYRQILGQKVEFLVSFYNNEISEKSEIFDDQFSVERPDGSNFTLKIRSTKLEDSAMYFCASSERTGLNQPQHFGDGTRLSIL.

This clone occurred a few times. The chain employs TRBV30 and TRBJ2-3, with 7 nucleotides matching TRBD2. The CDR3 is 16 amino acids. J lost 0 bases, V lost 3 bases, and 9 bases had no gene match. Per the germline V gene, CDR1 is GTSNPN and CDR2 is SVGIG (reference sequence). The CDR3 protein is CAWRLSGGGSTDTQYF. CDR3 nucleotides: TGTGCCTGGAGGTTATCCGGGGGAGGGAGCACAGATACGCAGTATTTT.

This chain links TRBV19 with TRBJ1-1, with D hard to call. With 5 bases removed from V and 1 base from J, the gap between germline ends came to 8 bases. The CDR3 contains 13 residues. In germline, CDR1 is LNHDA, CDR2 SQIVND (reference sequence). DNA for the CDR3: TGTGCCAGTAGTGTAAACAGGAACACTGAAGCTTTCTTT. This gives the protein CASSVNRNTEAFF.

The V and J genes are TRBV18 and TRBJ2-1; perhaps TRBD1 as D (6 bases). CDR3 size: 14 residues. V shed 2 bases and J shed 2 bases, with 7 bases lying between them. In germline, CDR1 is KGHSH, CDR2 LQKENI. As DNA, the CDR3 is TGTGCCAGCTCACCAGGGGGCGCCTACAATGAGCAGTTCTTC. Encoded protein: CASSPGGAYNEQFF.

V is TRBV19 and J is TRBJ1-3; the D gene is possibly TRBD1 (5 bases). Germline CDR1 reads LNHDA; CDR2 reads SQIVND (reference sequence). The CDR3 is 14 amino acids. Trimming shortened V by 9 bases and J by 0 bases, and 12 bases separated the two germline ends. The CDR3, as DNA: TGTGCCAGCGCGACAGTTAGCTCTGGAAACACCATATATTTT. The encoded protein is CASATVSSGNTIYF.

V usage is TRBV5-1 and J usage is TRBJ2-1; D perhaps matches TRBD1 (6 bases). Germline values: CDR1 SGHRS, CDR2 YFSETQ. The CDR3 covers 14 residues. The ends were cut back, 0 bases at V and 8 bases at J, with 12 bases in the middle. The CDR3 DNA is TGCGCCAGCAGCTTGGGGACAGTCGGTCATGAGCAGTTCTTC. Translation gives CASSLGTVGHEQFF.

This rearrangement joins TRBV7-2 to TRBJ1-4; tentative D call: TRBD1 (5 bases). The V end was cut by 4 bases, the J end by 3 bases, with 12 bases between. CDR1 is SGHTA, CDR2 FQGNSA, per germline. The CDR3 consists of 15 residues. The CDR3 DNA reads as TGTGCCAGCAGCTGGAAGACAGACCCTAATGAAAAACTGTTTTTT. Residues: CASSWKTDPNEKLFF. The complete variable domain, with remaining parts taken from reference TRBV7-2 and TRBJ1-4, reads GAGVSQSPSNKVTEKGKDVELRCDPISGHTALYWYRQSLGQGLEFLIYFQGNSAPDKSGLPSDRFSAERTGGSVSTLTIQRTQQEDSAVYLCASSWKTDPNEKLFFGSGTQLSVL.

The CDR3 here is CASSPPGAPINEKLFF. The CDR3, as DNA: TGTGCCAGTAGTCCGCCTGGGGCTCCAATTAATGAAAAACTGTTTTTT. The genes are TRBV19 and TRBJ1-4; D is possibly TRBD1 (5 bases). The CDR3 covers 16 residues. CDR1 LNHDA and CDR2 SQIVND come from the germline V gene (reference sequence). V was trimmed by 5 bases and J by 4 bases, leaving 17 bases between them.

The genes are TRBV5-8 and TRBJ2-7, with D uncertain. In germline, CDR1 is SGHTS, CDR2 YDEGEE. This CDR3 is built from 11 residues. V was shortened by 4 bases and J by 9 bases, with 11 bases between the two germline ends. CDR3 in DNA: TGTGCCAGCAGCCTAAGCTTGGGGCAGTACGTC. Amino acid sequence: CASSLSLGQYV.

Only a few counts were recorded for this clone. The V gene is TRBV14, the J gene TRBJ2-7, with D possibly being TRBD2 (6 bases). Trimming shortened V by 1 base and J by 6 bases, and 10 bases separated the two germline ends. From germline, CDR1 is SGHDN and CDR2 FVKESK. CDR3 size: 13 residues. This CDR3 is CASSQAGVREQYF. CDR3 nucleotide sequence: TGTGCCAGCAGCCAAGCGGGGGTTCGCGAGCAGTACTTC. Based on the CDR3 plus reference TRBV14 and TRBJ2-7, the full variable domain is EAGVTQFPSHSVIEKGQTVTLRCDPISGHDNLYWYRRVMGKEIKFLLHFVKESKQDESGMPNNRFLAERTGGTYSTLKVQPAELEDSGVYFCASSQAGVREQYFGPGTRLTVT.

The rearrangement joins TRBV7-6 to TRBJ2-1; the match to TRBD1 covers 9 bases. The V segment lost 3 bases and the J segment 5 bases; nucleotides outside the gene matches: 8. CDR1 SGHVS and CDR2 FNYEAQ come from the germline V gene. This CDR3 has 16 residues. CDR3 residues: CASSFSGTGKNNEQFF. CDR3 DNA sequence: TGTGCCAGCAGCTTTTCCGGGACAGGGAAGAACAATGAGCAGTTCTTC.

The J gene is TRBJ2-7, the V gene TRBV6-6; possible D gene TRBD1, 6 bases. The CDR3 length is 13 residues. V was clipped by 0 bases and J by 4 bases, with 7 bases between them. Germline CDR1 is MNHNY and CDR2 is SVGAGI (reference sequence). The CDR3 nucleotides read TGTGCCAGCAGTTACTCGGACAGATACGAGCAGTACGTC. This codes for CASSYSDRYEQYV.

The CDR3 loop reads CASSSGGSNNEQFF. CDR3 DNA sequence: TGTGCCAGCAGTTCAGGGGGGTCTAACAATGAGCAGTTCTTC. The rearrangement links TRBV7-2 to TRBJ2-1, with D perhaps TRBD1 (7 bases). Between the trimmed V and J ends, which lost 6 bases and 5 bases, there was a span of 14 bases. Germline lookup yields CDR1 SGHTA and CDR2 FQGNSA. There are 14 residues in the CDR3.

The V and J genes are TRBV5-1 and TRBJ2-3, with a tentative D call TRBD2 (7 bases). The ends were cut back, 0 bases at V and 0 bases at J, with 14 bases in the middle. Germline loops: CDR1 SGHRS, CDR2 YFSETQ. The CDR3 loop spans 17 amino acids. CDR3 amino acids: CASSLDGGPRSTDTQYF. The CDR3 DNA reads as TGCGCCAGCAGCTTGGACGGGGGGCCCCGTAGCACAGATACGCAGTATTTT.